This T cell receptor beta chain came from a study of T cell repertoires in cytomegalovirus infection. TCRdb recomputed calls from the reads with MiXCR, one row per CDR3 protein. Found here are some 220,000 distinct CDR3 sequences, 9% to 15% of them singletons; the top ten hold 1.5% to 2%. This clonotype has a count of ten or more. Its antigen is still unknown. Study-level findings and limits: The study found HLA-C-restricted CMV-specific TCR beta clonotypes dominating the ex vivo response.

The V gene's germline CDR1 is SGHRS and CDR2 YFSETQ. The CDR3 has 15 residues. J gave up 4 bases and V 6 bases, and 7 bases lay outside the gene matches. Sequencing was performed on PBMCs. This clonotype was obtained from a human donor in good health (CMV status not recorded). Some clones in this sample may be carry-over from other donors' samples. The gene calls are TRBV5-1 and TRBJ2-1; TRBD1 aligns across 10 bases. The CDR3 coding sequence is TGCGCCAGCACCCTCGGACAGGGGGGATACAATGAGCAGTTCTTC. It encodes CASTLGQGGYNEQFF.